This passage covers 21 T cell receptor beta chains from one sample sequenced in a study of T cells in Graves' hyperthyroidism and ophthalmopathy. Amplification of TCR beta CDR3 regions used RNA as the template. An initial round of RT-PCR targeting the TCR CDR3 relied on the HTBI primer set. MiXCR, applied by TCRdb to the multiplex PCR reads, yields one record per CDR3 protein. Altogether a few hundred thousand distinct CDR3 sequences are present, about a sixth being singletons, with the ten largest covering over 7.5%. Sequenced sample: blood. These receptors all come from a woman between 18 and 29 years old with Graves' hyperthyroidism.

This clonotype was counted at least ten times. The rearrangement links TRBV4-1 to TRBJ2-1, with 10 bases lining up with TRBD1. The CDR3 loop spans 16 amino acids. Losses at the gene ends were 4 bases for V and 4 bases for J; bases not matched to a gene: 7. CDR1 is MGHRA, CDR2 YSYEKL, per germline. DNA for the CDR3: TGCGCCAGCAGCCTTAAACCGGGACAGGGGTACAATGAGCAGTTCTTC. Translation gives CASSLKPGQGYNEQFF.

In its sample, this clonotype was seen once. One end of the junction fails to match germline, which may point to a read error. The gene calls are TRBV18 and TRBJ2-6, with a weak D call TRBD1 (5 bases). CDR1 and CDR2 (germline): KGHSH, LQKENI. CDR3 size: 16 residues. The CDR3 DNA follows: TGTGCCAGCCCACCGGCAGGGCCTTCTGGGGCCAACGTCCTGACTTTC. Residues: CASPPAGPSGANVLTF. Drawing the rest from reference TRBV18 and TRBJ2-6, the complete variable domain is NAGVMQNPRHLVRRRGQEARLRCSPMKGHSHVYWYRQLPEEGLKFMVYLQKENIIDESGMPKERFSAEFPKEGPSILRIQQVVRGDSAAYFCASPPAGPSGANVLTFGAGSRLTVL.

The V gene is TRBV5-1, the J gene TRBJ1-1; D might be TRBD1 (5 bases). Trimming removed 4 bases from V and 7 bases from J, with 26 bases in between. CDR1 SGHRS and CDR2 YFSETQ come from the germline V gene. CDR3 length: 17 residues. DNA for the CDR3: TGCGCCAGCAGCGTCCCGGGACGCGGGGCGACGTACGTTGAAGCTTTCTTT. Translated: CASSVPGRGATYVEAFF.

This clonotype came up many times. This chain connects TRBV3-1 to TRBJ2-1; D possibly corresponds to TRBD1 (6 bases). Germline CDR1 and CDR2: LGHDT and YNNKEL (reference sequence). Trimming took off 0 bases at V and 4 bases at J, with 10 bases between the two ends. The CDR3 covers 15 residues. The CDR3 sequence: CASSQDPGVYNEQFF. The DNA of the CDR3 is TGTGCCAGCAGCCAAGATCCAGGGGTATACAATGAGCAGTTCTTC.

This clonotype showed up just once. The V and J genes are TRBV14 and TRBJ2-7; 8 bases match TRBD1. The CDR3 is 15 amino acids. CDR1 is SGHDN and CDR2 is FVKESK in the germline V gene. V was pared by 5 bases and J by 3 bases, with 9 bases of the junction left unmatched. The CDR3 DNA reads TGTGCCAGCAGCTTTCCCCGACAGGGGATCTACGAGCAGTACTTC. This translates into CASSFPRQGIYEQYF.

The chain couples TRBV19 to TRBJ1-6; D is unresolved. V lost 2 bases and J 0 bases, leaving 11 bases between the germline ends. The CDR3 consists of 17 residues. Germline loops: CDR1 LNHDA, CDR2 SQIVND (reference sequence). CDR3 protein: CASSITAGSSYNSPLHF. The CDR3 region has the DNA TGTGCCAGTAGTATAACCGCCGGGAGCTCCTATAATTCACCCCTCCACTTT.

V usage is TRBV12-3 or TRBV12-4 and J usage is TRBJ1-5, with D possibly TRBD1 on 6 matching bases. Trimming stripped 4 bases from V and 6 bases from J, with 13 bases between. The CDR3 extends over 14 amino acids. The CDR3 nucleotides are TGTGCCAGCAGTTCACAGGGTCCCCGTCAGCCCCAGCATTTT. This codes for CASSSQGPRQPQHF.

This chain links TRBV29-1 with TRBJ2-3, with D perhaps assigned TRBD1 or TRBD2 (6 bases each). The CDR3 contains 12 residues. Per germline, CDR1 SQVTM and CDR2 ANQGSEA. The V gene lost 6 bases and the J gene lost 5 bases, with 12 bases spanning the gap. The CDR3 region has the DNA TGCAGCGTAGGGGGAGCGGGAGATACGCAGTATTTT. Protein sequence: CSVGGAGDTQYF.

In this sample, this clonotype turned up many times. V usage is TRBV2 and J usage is TRBJ2-5; perhaps D is TRBD1 or TRBD2 (5 bases each). Looked up from germline, CDR1 is SNHLY and CDR2 is FYNNEI. CDR3 length: 15 residues. V shed 1 base and J shed 1 base, with 10 bases lying between them. The CDR3 DNA sequence: TGTGCCAGCAGTGAAGAGATGAGGGGCCAAGAGACCCAGTACTTC. Translated, it gives CASSEEMRGQETQYF.

This clonotype has a count of ten or more. V and J are TRBV12-3 or TRBV12-4 and TRBJ2-3; D might be TRBD2 (5 bases). The CDR3 sequence is 12 residues long. V was pared by 7 bases and J by 3 bases, with 8 bases between. The DNA for the CDR3 is TGTGCCAGCAAGAGGGTTACAGATACGCAGTATTTT. Translated: CASKRVTDTQYF.

V gene TRBV6-1 combines with J gene TRBJ2-1; 13 nucleotides agree with TRBD2. The CDR3 contains 15 residues. Germline trimming cut 6 bases from V and 7 bases from J; bases unmatched to any gene: 6. Germline V lookup: CDR1 MNHNS, CDR2 SASEGT. The CDR3 DNA follows: TGTGCCAGCAGCCATCTGGGACTAGCGGGGAATGAGCAGTTCTTC. Its protein is CASSHLGLAGNEQFF.

This clonotype was recorded at least ten times. The chain is built from TRBV5-8 and TRBJ2-1; 11 nucleotides agree with TRBD2. With V trimmed by 0 bases and J by 7 bases, 3 bases remained unmatched. The germline V gene encodes CDR1 SGHTS and CDR2 YDEGEE. The CDR3 length is 15 residues. This CDR3 reads CASSLGSSGRNEQFF. Here the CDR3 DNA reads TGTGCCAGCAGCTTGGGGTCTAGCGGGAGGAATGAGCAGTTCTTC.

V usage is TRBV4-2 and J usage is TRBJ2-7, with D tentatively TRBD2 (6 bases). Germline assignment: CDR1 LGHNA and CDR2 YNFKEQ. V was cut by 0 bases and J by 4 bases, with 22 bases left in between. This CDR3 is 18 amino acids long. CDR3 loop: CASSQEDTGTGGHYEQYF. DNA for the CDR3: TGTGCCAGCAGCCAAGAAGATACCGGGACTGGCGGTCATTACGAGCAGTACTTC.

This clonotype has a count of ten or more. The CDR3 bases are TGTGCCAGCAGCCAAGACCCCGGCCGGTTGGGCACCGGGGAGCTGTTTTTT. Amino acids: CASSQDPGRLGTGELFF. The chain couples TRBV3-1 to TRBJ2-2; D unclear. The ends were cut back, 0 bases at V and 4 bases at J, with 15 bases in the middle. Per germline, CDR1 LGHDT and CDR2 YNNKEL (reference sequence). The CDR3 runs to 17 residues.

This clonotype was counted at least ten times. The chain employs TRBV29-1 and TRBJ2-1; possibly TRBD1 for D (5 bases). The V and J ends lost 2 bases and 2 bases respectively, with 7 bases between them. CDR1 is SQVTM and CDR2 is ANQGSEA in the germline V gene. The length of the CDR3 is 13 residues. The CDR3 region has the DNA TGCAGCGTTGAAAGACAGACCTACAATGAGCAGTTCTTC. Amino acid sequence: CSVERQTYNEQFF.

This chain connects TRBV3-1 to TRBJ1-1; 9 nucleotides align to TRBD1. With 3 bases clipped from V and 3 bases from J, the junction kept 5 bases outside the gene matches. Germline CDR1 LGHDT, CDR2 YNNKEL (reference sequence). The CDR3 is 15 residues long. CDR3: CASSHRDRAYTEAFF. Written as DNA, the CDR3 is TGTGCCAGCAGCCATCGGGACAGGGCCTACACTGAAGCTTTCTTT.

The rearrangement links TRBV7-9 to TRBJ2-1, with 7 bases lining up with TRBD2. The CDR3 contains 15 residues. Germline CDR1 reads SEHNR; CDR2 reads FQNEAQ (reference sequence). The V gene end was trimmed by 3 bases and the J gene end by 7 bases; junction bases not matched to a gene: 9. As DNA, the CDR3 is TGTGCCAGCAGCTTGGCGGGAGCCTCAGTAAATGAGCAGTTCTTC. The encoded protein is CASSLAGASVNEQFF.

The rearrangement joins TRBV10-2 to TRBJ2-5; D remains unclear. This CDR3 region has 15 residues. The V end lost 6 bases, the J end lost 4 bases, and 18 bases lay between the germline ends. Looked up from germline, CDR1 is WSHSY and CDR2 is SAAADI. CDR3 coding DNA: TGCGCCAGCAGGGAGAGTCCCCAGAGGCCAGAGACCCAGTACTTC. It translates to CASRESPQRPETQYF.

The V call is TRBV19, the J call TRBJ1-2; 7 nucleotides align to TRBD1. The CDR3 covers 15 residues. Germline V gives CDR1 LNHDA, CDR2 SQIVND (reference sequence). V lost 1 base, J lost 5 bases, and 7 bases stayed unmatched. The CDR3 nucleotides read TGTGCCAGTAGTATAGGCGGGACAGCCTCATATGGCTACACCTTC. This encodes CASSIGGTASYGYTF.

There are many counts of this clonotype. Here the CDR3 DNA reads TGTGCCAGCAGTTATTACAACACCGGGGAGCTGTTTTTT. This encodes CASSYYNTGELFF. V gene TRBV2 combines with J gene TRBJ2-2, with D uncertain. This CDR3 is 13 amino acids long. The V gene lost 5 bases and the J gene lost 2 bases, with 6 bases spanning the gap. The V gene's germline CDR1 is SNHLY and CDR2 FYNNEI.

This chain uses TRBV12-3 or TRBV12-4 with TRBJ2-1; the match to TRBD2 covers 12 bases. The CDR3 runs to 14 residues. Losses at the gene ends were 5 bases for V and 9 bases for J; bases not matched to a gene: 5. CDR3 sequence: CASSQSSGRVEQFF. In DNA, the CDR3 is TGTGCCAGCAGTCAATCTAGCGGGAGGGTTGAGCAGTTCTTC.